The text below deals with one TCR beta chain. The antigen remains unidentified. The data stem from a study of cytomegalovirus exposure and HLA in healthy donors. Study outcomes and limitations: Sequencing had likely introduced a cluster of highly shared sequence variants as an artifact.

The germline V gene encodes CDR1 SGHAT and CDR2 FQNNGV. The CDR3 loop spans 15 amino acids. The PCR used 60 Vbeta and 13 Jbeta primers. Assay used: immunoSEQ multiplex PCR; TCRdb lists only in-frame clones, some missing. In the table there are 65,000 to 85,000 clones, 77% of which are singletons. The sequence derives from a man aged 45-65 years in good health and CMV-seropositive. The sequenced sample consisted of PBMCs. This sequence joins TRBV11-2 and TRBJ2-5; TRBD2 matches at 9 bases. The assigned J gene may be wrong: the sequence end matches TRBJ2-7 better. DNA for the CDR3: TGTGCCAGCAGCCCCAGGGCGGGAGGGCCCCACGAGCAGTACTTC. This codes for CASSPRAGGPHEQYF.